The 25 T cell receptor beta chains reported below all come from one sample, sequenced in a study of cytomegalovirus exposure and HLA in healthy donors. The study ran its PCR with 60 Vbeta and 13 Jbeta primers. Sequenced by immunoSEQ multiplex PCR; TCRdb stores in-frame clones only, minus some. Of 200,000 to 250,000 clones in the sample, over 75% were seen once. The sequencing sample was made of PBMCs. All receptors come from a human donor in good health.

The gene calls are TRBV7-2 and TRBJ2-7; 8 bases agree with TRBD2. The CDR3 has 16 amino acids. V gave up 3 bases and J gave up 6 bases; unmatched junction bases: 13. Germline V gene lookup returns CDR1 SGHTA and CDR2 FQGNSA. The CDR3 reads CASSFEPGLGFAEQYF. DNA for the CDR3: TGTGCCAGCAGCTTCGAACCGGGACTAGGGTTCGCCGAGCAGTACTTC.

The chain combines TRBV28 with TRBJ2-7; D remains unclear. The germline V gene encodes CDR1 MDHEN and CDR2 SYDVKM. The germline V and J ends were trimmed by 8 bases and 7 bases, with 9 bases remaining between them. The CDR3 runs to 10 residues. CDR3 DNA sequence: TGTGCCAGCTATAGTCGAGAGCAGTACTTC. Translated, it gives CASYSREQYF.

The chain couples TRBV11-3 to TRBJ2-1, with TRBD2 matching 7 bases. V lost 0 bases and J lost 7; bases outside the gene matches: 3. The germline V gene has CDR1 SGHNT and CDR2 YENEEA. CDR3 length: 14 residues. This CDR3 reads CASSLDGRRNEQFF. Written as DNA, the CDR3 is TGTGCCAGCAGCTTAGACGGGAGGAGGAATGAGCAGTTCTTC.

The chain is built from TRBV27 and TRBJ2-7, with 8 bases lining up with TRBD2. Germline-derived CDR1 and CDR2 are MNHEY and SMNVEV (reference sequence). CDR3 length: 14 residues. V was clipped by 5 bases and J by 2 bases; unmatched bases: 5. CDR3 sequence reads: CASSLAGRTYEQYF. CDR3 bases: TGTGCCAGCAGTCTAGCGGGCCGAACCTACGAGCAGTACTTC.

This rearrangement joins TRBV19 to TRBJ2-1; 7 nucleotides line up with TRBD2. CDR1 is LNHDA and CDR2 is SQIVND in the germline V gene (reference sequence). The ends lost 8 bases at V and 7 bases at J; junction bases unmatched: 8. This CDR3 contains 13 residues. Written as DNA, the CDR3 is TGTGCCAGTTCGGGAGGTGTTTGGAATGAGCAGTTCTTC. This translates into CASSGGVWNEQFF.

J is TRBJ2-7 and V is TRBV7-2; D might be TRBD2 (6 bases). CDR3 length: 14 amino acids. Trimming pared 4 bases from V and 2 bases from J, leaving 12 bases between. Germline-derived CDR1 and CDR2 are SGHTA and FQGNSA. The CDR3 loop is CASSSRTTTYEQYF. For the CDR3, the DNA is TGTGCCAGCAGCTCGAGGACTACAACCTACGAGCAGTACTTC. Full variable domain (missing parts from reference TRBV7-2 and TRBJ2-7): GAGVSQSPSNKVTEKGKDVELRCDPISGHTALYWYRQSLGQGLEFLIYFQGNSAPDKSGLPSDRFSAERTGGSVSTLTIQRTQQEDSAVYLCASSSRTTTYEQYFGPGTRLTVT.

The chain employs TRBV9 and TRBJ2-3, with TRBD2 matching 8 bases. Trimming at V came to 3 bases and at J to 2 bases, leaving 5 bases not matched to a gene. CDR1 SGDLS and CDR2 YYNGEE come from the germline V gene. CDR3 length: 15 amino acids. The CDR3 DNA reads TGTGCCAGCAGCGGGAGCGGGAGTCCCACAGATACGCAGTATTTT. This encodes CASSGSGSPTDTQYF.

The table lists this clone with a count of one. This sequence joins TRBV7-3 and TRBJ1-1; TRBD1 matches 8 bases. The CDR3 has 13 amino acids. The germline V gene encodes CDR1 SGHTA and CDR2 FQGTGA. Germline trimming cut 5 bases from V and 7 bases from J; bases unmatched to any gene: 6. In DNA, the CDR3 is TGTGCCAGCAGCCACGGACAGGGTATTGAAGCTTTCTTT. Its translation is CASSHGQGIEAFF.

V is TRBV5-4 and J is TRBJ2-1, with TRBD1 matching 7 bases. Germline V gene sequence: CDR1 SGHNT, CDR2 YYREEE (reference sequence). With 4 bases clipped from V and 2 bases from J, the junction kept 9 bases outside the gene matches. The CDR3 sequence is 16 residues long. CDR3 sequence reads: CASSLLRTGTYNEQFF. CDR3 nucleotide sequence: TGTGCCAGCAGCCTACTTCGGACAGGTACCTACAATGAGCAGTTCTTC.

The chain combines TRBV5-1 with TRBJ2-7, with D possibly matching TRBD2 (7 bases). This CDR3 has 15 amino acids. CDR1 is SGHRS and CDR2 is YFSETQ in the germline V gene. With 1 base removed from V and 3 bases from J, the gap between germline ends came to 14 bases. This CDR3 is CASSLFGGRDYEQYF. CDR3 coding DNA: TGCGCCAGCAGCTTGTTCGGGGGGCGAGACTACGAGCAGTACTTC.

V usage is TRBV11-2 and J usage is TRBJ1-5; D is perhaps TRBD1 (6 bases). The CDR3 sequence is 17 residues long. V was clipped by 1 base and J by 0 bases, with 13 bases between them. Germline V lookup: CDR1 SGHAT, CDR2 FQNNGV. CDR3 sequence: CASSLGENRDSNQPQHF. CDR3 nucleotide sequence: TGTGCCAGCAGCTTAGGCGAGAACAGGGATAGCAATCAGCCCCAGCATTTT.

This chain connects TRBV5-6 to TRBJ1-1, with a possible D match to TRBD1 (6 bases). The CDR3 is 14 residues long. The germline gives CDR1 SGHDT, CDR2 YYEEEE. V was pared by 0 bases and J by 0 bases, with 6 bases between. The CDR3 loop reads CASSLGTVNTEAFF. The CDR3 DNA follows: TGTGCCAGCAGCTTGGGGACAGTGAACACTGAAGCTTTCTTT.

The genes are TRBV7-9 and TRBJ2-7; 7 positions match TRBD2. V shed 6 bases and J 7 bases; nucleotides not matched to a gene: 9. The CDR3 consists of 13 residues. Germline loops: CDR1 SEHNR, CDR2 FQNEAQ (reference sequence). The CDR3 nucleotides read TGTGCCAGCAGAACTGCGGGAGTTGATGAGCAGTACTTC. It codes for CASRTAGVDEQYF.

CDR3 loop: CASSLVGRQDISNQPQHF. CDR3 sequence (DNA): TGTGCCAGCAGTTTAGTCGGAAGACAGGACATTAGCAATCAGCCCCAGCATTTT. The rearrangement uses TRBV28 and TRBJ1-5; D is perhaps TRBD1 (6 bases). CDR1 and CDR2 (germline): MDHEN, SYDVKM. The ends were cut back, 2 bases at V and 0 bases at J, with 17 bases in the middle. The CDR3 loop spans 18 amino acids.

There are a few counts of this clone. The chain combines TRBV11-3 with TRBJ2-1, with 11 positions matching TRBD2. Germline V gives CDR1 SGHNT, CDR2 YENEEA. With 3 bases clipped from V and 7 bases from J, the junction kept 8 bases outside the gene matches. This CDR3 comprises 16 residues. This chain's CDR3 is CASSFGTSGGGNEQFF. The CDR3 DNA reads as TGTGCCAGCAGCTTCGGGACTAGCGGAGGGGGTAATGAGCAGTTCTTC.

This chain uses TRBV28 with TRBJ1-1; no definite D call. The germline V gene encodes CDR1 MDHEN and CDR2 SYDVKM. The length of the CDR3 is 11 residues. The ends were cut back, 2 bases at V and 8 bases at J, with 6 bases in the middle. The chain's CDR3 is CASSLVQEAFF. For the CDR3, the DNA is TGTGCCAGCAGTTTAGTCCAGGAAGCTTTCTTT.

V is TRBV19 and J is TRBJ2-7; possibly TRBD2 for D (6 bases). This CDR3 has 15 residues. In germline, CDR1 is LNHDA, CDR2 SQIVND (reference sequence). V was trimmed by 4 bases and J by 2 bases, leaving 15 bases between them. The CDR3 nucleotides read TGTGCCAGTAGTACTGTGCTAGCGAACCCCTACGAGCAGTACTTC. The encoded protein is CASSTVLANPYEQYF.

V usage is TRBV7-2 and J usage is TRBJ2-3; 11 bases are shared with TRBD2. The CDR3 spans 15 residues. The V and J ends lost 5 bases and 4 bases, in that order; junction bases with no gene match: 5. CDR1 SGHTA and CDR2 FQGNSA come from the germline V gene. CDR3 in DNA: TGTGCCAGCAGCCGTACTAGCGGGAGTCCAGATACGCAGTATTTT. This encodes CASSRTSGSPDTQYF.

The rearrangement joins TRBV2 to TRBJ1-1; D is undetermined. V lost 4 bases and J lost 5, with 11 bases in between. The length of the CDR3 is 13 residues. Germline V gene data show CDR1 as SNHLY and CDR2 as FYNNEI. In DNA, the CDR3 is TGTGCCAGCAGTGGGGCGTTGTTGACTGAAGCTTTCTTT. Its translation: CASSGALLTEAFF.

The chain's CDR3 is CASSPGGGLDEKLFF. CDR3 coding DNA: TGTGCCAGCAGCCCCGGGGGAGGGTTAGATGAAAAACTGTTTTTT. The chain is built from TRBV7-2 and TRBJ1-4, with a possible D match to TRBD1 (5 bases). Trimming left V 5 bases short and J 6 bases short, with 16 bases between. This CDR3 has 15 residues. Germline CDR1 reads SGHTA; CDR2 reads FQGNSA.

The chain is built from TRBV19 and TRBJ2-5; TRBD1 agrees at 8 bases. Germline V CDR1 and CDR2: LNHDA, SQIVND (reference sequence). This CDR3 region has 17 residues. V was clipped by 0 bases and J by 3 bases; unmatched bases: 9. CDR3 DNA sequence: TGTGCCAGTAGTATAGAGGGGGACCGGGACAGGAAAGAGACCCAGTACTTC. It yields the protein CASSIEGDRDRKETQYF.

The rearrangement joins TRBV6-1 to TRBJ2-1, with D tentatively TRBD2 (6 bases). This CDR3 region has 16 residues. CDR1 and CDR2 (germline): MNHNS, SASEGT. The V and J ends lost 4 bases and 0 bases respectively, with 13 bases between them. CDR3 protein: CASSAGTPNSYNEQFF. CDR3 DNA sequence: TGTGCCAGCAGTGCTGGGACTCCTAACTCCTACAATGAGCAGTTCTTC.

V is TRBV29-1 and J is TRBJ2-3; 8 bases map to TRBD2. The trim removed 6 bases at V and 2 bases at J, leaving 7 bases unmatched. Germline V gene sequence: CDR1 SQVTM, CDR2 ANQGSEA. The CDR3 has 14 amino acids. The CDR3 sequence is CSVREELHTDTQYF. For the CDR3, the DNA is TGCAGCGTGCGGGAGGAGTTGCACACAGATACGCAGTATTTT.

This clone occurred a few times. The chain carries TRBV5-4 and TRBJ2-6; 14 bases agree with TRBD2. Germline assignment: CDR1 SGHNT and CDR2 YYREEE (reference sequence). The CDR3 spans 19 residues. V was clipped by 0 bases and J by 1 base; unmatched bases: 3. The CDR3 sequence is CASSLGLAGGSSGANVLTF. CDR3 DNA: TGTGCCAGCAGCTTGGGACTAGCGGGAGGGTCTTCTGGGGCCAACGTCCTGACTTTC.

The rearrangement uses TRBV30 and TRBJ2-7; 7 bases agree with TRBD1. With V trimmed by 3 bases and J by 5 bases, 4 bases remained unmatched. The germline CDR1 and CDR2 sequences are GTSNPN and SVGIG (reference sequence). The CDR3 has 12 residues. CDR3 nucleotides: TGTGCCTGGAGCGGGACAGTGGACGAGCAGTACTTC. As protein: CAWSGTVDEQYF.